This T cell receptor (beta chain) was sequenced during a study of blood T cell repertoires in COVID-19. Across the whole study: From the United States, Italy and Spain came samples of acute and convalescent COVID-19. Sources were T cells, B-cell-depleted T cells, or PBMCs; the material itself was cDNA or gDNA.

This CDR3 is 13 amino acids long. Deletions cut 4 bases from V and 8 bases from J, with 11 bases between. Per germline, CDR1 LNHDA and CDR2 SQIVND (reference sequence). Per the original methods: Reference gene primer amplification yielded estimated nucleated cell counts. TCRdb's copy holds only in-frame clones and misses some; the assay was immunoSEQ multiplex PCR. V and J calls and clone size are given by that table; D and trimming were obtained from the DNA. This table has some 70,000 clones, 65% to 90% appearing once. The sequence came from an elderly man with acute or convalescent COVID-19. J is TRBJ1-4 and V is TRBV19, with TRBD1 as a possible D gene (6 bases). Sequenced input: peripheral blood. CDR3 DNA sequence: TGTGCCAGTAGTACAGGGGTCCGAGAAAAACTGTTTTTT. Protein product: CASSTGVREKLFF.